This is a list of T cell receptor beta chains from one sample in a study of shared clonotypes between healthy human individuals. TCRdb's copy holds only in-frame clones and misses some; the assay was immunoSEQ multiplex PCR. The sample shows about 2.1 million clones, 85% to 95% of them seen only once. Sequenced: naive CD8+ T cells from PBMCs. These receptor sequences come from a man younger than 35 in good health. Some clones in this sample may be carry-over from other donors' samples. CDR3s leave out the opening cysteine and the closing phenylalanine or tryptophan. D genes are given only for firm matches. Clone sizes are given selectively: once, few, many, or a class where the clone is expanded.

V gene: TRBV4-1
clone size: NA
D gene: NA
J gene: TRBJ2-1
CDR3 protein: ASSRQAGSYNEQF

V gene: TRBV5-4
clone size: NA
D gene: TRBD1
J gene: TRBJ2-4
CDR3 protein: ASSTWTGWTKNIQY

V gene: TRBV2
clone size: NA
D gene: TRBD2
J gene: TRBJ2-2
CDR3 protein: ASRRWREGRTGELF

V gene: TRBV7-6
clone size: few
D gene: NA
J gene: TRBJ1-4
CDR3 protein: ASSPNTFPNEKLF

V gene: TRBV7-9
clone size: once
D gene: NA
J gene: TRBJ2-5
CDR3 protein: ASSWDGEGETQY

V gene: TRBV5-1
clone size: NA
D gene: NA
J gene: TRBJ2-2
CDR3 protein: ASSAGGRLNTGELF

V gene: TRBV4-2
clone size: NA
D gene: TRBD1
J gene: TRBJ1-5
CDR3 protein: ASSQDRDRYQPQH

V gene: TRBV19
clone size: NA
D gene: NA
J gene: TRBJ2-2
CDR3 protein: ATLLLDTGELF

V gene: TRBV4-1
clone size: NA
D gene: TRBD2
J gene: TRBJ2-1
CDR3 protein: ASSQDPPPGLADNEQF

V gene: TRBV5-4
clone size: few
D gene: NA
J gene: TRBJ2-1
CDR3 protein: ASSPRSYNEQF

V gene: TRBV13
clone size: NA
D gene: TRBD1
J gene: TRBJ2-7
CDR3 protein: ASSFVGGEKTGGQY

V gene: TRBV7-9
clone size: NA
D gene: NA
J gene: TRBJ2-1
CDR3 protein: ASSSRPGLNYNEQF

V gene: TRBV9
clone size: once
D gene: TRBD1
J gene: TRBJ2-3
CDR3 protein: ASSAHRGTKIGETDTQY

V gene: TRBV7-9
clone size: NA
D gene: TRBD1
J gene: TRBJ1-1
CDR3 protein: ASSLRTGNTEAF

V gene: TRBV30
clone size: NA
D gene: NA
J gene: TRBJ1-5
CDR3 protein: AWSSYNQPQH

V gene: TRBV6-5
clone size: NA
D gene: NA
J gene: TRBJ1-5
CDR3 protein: ASSPGRNNQPQH

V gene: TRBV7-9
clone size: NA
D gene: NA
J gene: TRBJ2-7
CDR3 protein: ASSVSLGSLSWEQY

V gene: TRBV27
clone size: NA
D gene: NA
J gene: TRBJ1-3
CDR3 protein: ASSFTAVGNTIY

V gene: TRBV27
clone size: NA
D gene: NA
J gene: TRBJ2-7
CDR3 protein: ASSPLMGGGYEQY

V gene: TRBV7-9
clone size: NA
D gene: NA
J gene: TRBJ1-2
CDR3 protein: ASSLTGTNYGYT

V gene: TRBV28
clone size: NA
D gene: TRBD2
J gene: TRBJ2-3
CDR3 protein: ASSPLGEGDTQY

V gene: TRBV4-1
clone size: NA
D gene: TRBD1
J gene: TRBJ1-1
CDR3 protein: ASSQDAGGNTEAF

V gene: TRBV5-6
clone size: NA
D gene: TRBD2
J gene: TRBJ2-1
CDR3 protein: ASRYDMGSGSLYEQF

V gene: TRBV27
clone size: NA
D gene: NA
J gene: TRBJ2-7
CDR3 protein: ASSRTGTPLEQY

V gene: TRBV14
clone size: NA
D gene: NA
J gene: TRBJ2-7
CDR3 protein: ASSQDRRGYEQY